This TCR beta chain originates from a study of low-dose radiotherapy and immunotherapy resistance in tumors. In the study overall: Every two weeks patients got nivolumab 240 mg flat dose, plus ipilimumab 1 mg/kg every six weeks, intravenously. Study patients were administered oral aspirin at 300 mg daily for four cycles from cycle 1 day 1.

First-strand cDNA used TRAV- and TRBV-specific primers, covering alpha and beta chains. The TCRs were subjected to amplification over about 20 PCR cycles employing a constant-region primer in conjunction with a V-primer adapter. TCRdb re-called the reads through MiXCR, storing one row per CDR3 protein. The data contain roughly 7,300 distinct CDR3 sequences, approximately 80% of them singletons. Per germline, CDR1 DFQATT and CDR2 SNEGSKA (reference sequence). The CDR3 sequence is 12 residues long. V gave up 5 bases and J gave up 10 bases, with 12 bases separating them. This sequence joins TRBV20-1 and TRBJ1-6; a possible D gene is TRBD1 (6 bases). The clonotype originates from a human donor with advanced metastatic prostate, ovarian, gallbladder or colorectal cancer (not recorded which). This table probably holds off-target reads from a library built for another chain. For the CDR3, the DNA is TGCAGTGCTGGGGACAAGAGGTCACCCCTCCACTTT. Residues: CSAGDKRSPLHF.